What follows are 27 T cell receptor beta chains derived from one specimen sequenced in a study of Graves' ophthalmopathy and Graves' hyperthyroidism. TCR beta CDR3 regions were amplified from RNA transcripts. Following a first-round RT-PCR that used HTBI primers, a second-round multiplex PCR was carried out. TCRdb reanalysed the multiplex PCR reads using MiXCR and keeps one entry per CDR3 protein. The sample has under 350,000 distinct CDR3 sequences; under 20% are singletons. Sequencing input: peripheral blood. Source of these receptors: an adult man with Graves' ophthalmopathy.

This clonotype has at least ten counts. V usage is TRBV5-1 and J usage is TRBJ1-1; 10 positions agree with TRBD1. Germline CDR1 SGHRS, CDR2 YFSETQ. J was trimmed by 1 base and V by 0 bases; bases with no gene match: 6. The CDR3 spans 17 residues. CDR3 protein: CASSLGDRGLRNTEAFF. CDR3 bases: TGCGCCAGCAGCTTGGGTGACAGGGGGCTTCGGAACACTGAAGCTTTCTTT.

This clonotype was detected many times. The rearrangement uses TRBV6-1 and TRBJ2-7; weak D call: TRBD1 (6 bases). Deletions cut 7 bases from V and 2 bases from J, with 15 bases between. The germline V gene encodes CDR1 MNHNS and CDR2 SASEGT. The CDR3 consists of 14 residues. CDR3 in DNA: TGTGCCAGCAAGAGGTCCGGGACAACCTACGAGCAGTACTTC. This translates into CASKRSGTTYEQYF.

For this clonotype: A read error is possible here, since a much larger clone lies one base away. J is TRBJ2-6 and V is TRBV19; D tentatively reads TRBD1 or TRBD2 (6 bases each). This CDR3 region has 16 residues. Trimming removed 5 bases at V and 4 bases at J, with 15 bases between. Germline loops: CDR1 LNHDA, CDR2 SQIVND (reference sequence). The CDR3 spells CASSRSGAAGANVLTF. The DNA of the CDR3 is TGTGCCAGTAGTCGATCGGGGGCTGCCGGGGCCAACGTCCTGACTTTC.

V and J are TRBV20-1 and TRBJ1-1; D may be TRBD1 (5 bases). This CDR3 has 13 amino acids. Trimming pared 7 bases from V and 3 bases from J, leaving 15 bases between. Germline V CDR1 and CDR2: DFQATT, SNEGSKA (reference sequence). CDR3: CSGKRWDHTEAFF. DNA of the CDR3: TGCAGTGGCAAAAGGTGGGACCACACTGAAGCTTTCTTT.

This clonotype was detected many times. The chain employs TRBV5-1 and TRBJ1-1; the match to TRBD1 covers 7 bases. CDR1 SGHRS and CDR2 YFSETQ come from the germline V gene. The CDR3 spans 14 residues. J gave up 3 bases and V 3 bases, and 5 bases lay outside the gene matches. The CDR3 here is CASSWNRGDTEAFF. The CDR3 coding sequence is TGCGCCAGCAGCTGGAACAGGGGTGACACTGAAGCTTTCTTT. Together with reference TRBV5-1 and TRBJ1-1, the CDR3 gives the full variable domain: KAGVTQTPRYLIKTRGQQVTLSCSPISGHRSVSWYQQTPGQGLQFLFEYFSETQRNKGNFPGRFSGRQFSNSRSEMNVSTLELGDSALYLCASSWNRGDTEAFFGQGTRLTVV.

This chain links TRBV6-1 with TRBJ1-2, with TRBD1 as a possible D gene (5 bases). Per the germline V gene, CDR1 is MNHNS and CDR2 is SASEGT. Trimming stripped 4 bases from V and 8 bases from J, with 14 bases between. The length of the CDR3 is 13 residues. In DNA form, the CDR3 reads TGTGCCAGCAGTGTAAGGGGAATAGCGGGCTACACCTTC. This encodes CASSVRGIAGYTF.

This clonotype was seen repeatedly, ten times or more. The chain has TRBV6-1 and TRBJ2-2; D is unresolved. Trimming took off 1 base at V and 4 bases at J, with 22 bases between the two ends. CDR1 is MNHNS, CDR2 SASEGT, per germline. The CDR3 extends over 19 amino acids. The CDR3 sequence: CASSEEGVGPARGTGELFF. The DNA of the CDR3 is TGTGCCAGCAGTGAAGAGGGTGTGGGCCCTGCACGCGGCACCGGGGAGCTGTTTTTT.

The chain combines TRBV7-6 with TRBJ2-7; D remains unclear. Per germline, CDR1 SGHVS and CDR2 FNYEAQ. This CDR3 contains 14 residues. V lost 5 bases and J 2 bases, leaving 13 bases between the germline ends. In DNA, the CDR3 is TGTGCCAGCAGCCCTGCCCTGGAACCCTACGAGCAGTACTTC. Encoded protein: CASSPALEPYEQYF. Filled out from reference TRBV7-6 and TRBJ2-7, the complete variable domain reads GAGVSQSPRYKVTKRGQDVALRCDPISGHVSLYWYRQALGQGPEFLTYFNYEAQQDKSGLPNDRFSAERPEGSISTLTIQRTEQRDSAMYRCASSPALEPYEQYFGPGTRLTVT.

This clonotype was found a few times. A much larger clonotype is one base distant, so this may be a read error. The CDR3 DNA is TGCGCCAGCAGCCAAGATATGGCAGGAGACGGAGAGACCCAGGACTTC. This translates into CASSQDMAGDGETQDF. This chain connects TRBV4-1 to TRBJ2-5; no clear D gene. Germline V gene sequence: CDR1 MGHRA, CDR2 YSYEKL. This CDR3 contains 16 residues.

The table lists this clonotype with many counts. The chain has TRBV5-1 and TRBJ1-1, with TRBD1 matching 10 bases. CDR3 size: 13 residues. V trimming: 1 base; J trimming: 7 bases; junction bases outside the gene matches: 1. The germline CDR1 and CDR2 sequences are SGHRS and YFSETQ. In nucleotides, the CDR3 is TGCGCCAGCAGCTTGAGGACAGGGGGTGAAGCTTTCTTT. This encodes CASSLRTGGEAFF.

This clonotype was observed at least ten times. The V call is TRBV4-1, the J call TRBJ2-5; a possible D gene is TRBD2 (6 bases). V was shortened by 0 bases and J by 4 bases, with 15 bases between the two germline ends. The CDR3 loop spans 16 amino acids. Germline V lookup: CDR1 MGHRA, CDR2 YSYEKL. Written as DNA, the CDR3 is TGCGCCAGCAGCCAAGATCCGGCAGGGCGGGGAGAGACCCAGTACTTC. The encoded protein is CASSQDPAGRGETQYF.

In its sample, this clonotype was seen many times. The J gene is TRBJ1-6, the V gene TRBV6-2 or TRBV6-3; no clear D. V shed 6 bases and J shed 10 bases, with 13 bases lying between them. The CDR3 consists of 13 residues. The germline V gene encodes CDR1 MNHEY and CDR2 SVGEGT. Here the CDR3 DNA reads TGTGCCAGCAGCCACTCGATGGGGTCACCCCTCCACTTT. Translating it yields CASSHSMGSPLHF.

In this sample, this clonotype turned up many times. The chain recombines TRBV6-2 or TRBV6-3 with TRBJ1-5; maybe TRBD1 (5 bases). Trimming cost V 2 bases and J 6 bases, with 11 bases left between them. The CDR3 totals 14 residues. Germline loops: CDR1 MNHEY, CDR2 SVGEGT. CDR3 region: CASSYGARPQPQHF. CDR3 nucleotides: TGTGCCAGCAGTTACGGGGCTCGACCTCAGCCCCAGCATTTT.

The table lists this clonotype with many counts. The CDR3 is CASTIEGLGSPLHF. The DNA of the CDR3 is TGTGCCAGCACAATTGAGGGGTTAGGCTCACCCCTCCACTTT. The chain employs TRBV28 and TRBJ1-6, with TRBD1 as a possible D gene (5 bases). This CDR3 has 14 amino acids. Germline V lookup: CDR1 MDHEN, CDR2 SYDVKM. The V gene lost 7 bases and the J gene lost 10 bases, with 17 bases spanning the gap.

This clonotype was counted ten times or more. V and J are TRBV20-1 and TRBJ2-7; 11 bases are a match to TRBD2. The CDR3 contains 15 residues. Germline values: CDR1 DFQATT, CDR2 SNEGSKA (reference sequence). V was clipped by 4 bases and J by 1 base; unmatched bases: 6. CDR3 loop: CSAKSTSGRSYEQYF. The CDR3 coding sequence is TGCAGTGCTAAATCAACTAGCGGGAGATCCTACGAGCAGTACTTC.

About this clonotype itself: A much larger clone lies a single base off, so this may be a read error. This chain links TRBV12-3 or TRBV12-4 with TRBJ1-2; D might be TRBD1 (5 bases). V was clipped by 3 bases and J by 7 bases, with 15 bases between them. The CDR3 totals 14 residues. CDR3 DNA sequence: TGTGCCAGCAGTTTCACCTTAAGGGACTGTGGCTACACCTTC. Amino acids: CASSFTLRDCGYTF.

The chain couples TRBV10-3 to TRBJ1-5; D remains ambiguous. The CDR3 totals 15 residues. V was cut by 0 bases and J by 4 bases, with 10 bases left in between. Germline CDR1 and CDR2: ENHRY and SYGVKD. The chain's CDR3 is CAISESWDLNQPQHF. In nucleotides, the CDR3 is TGTGCCATCAGTGAGTCATGGGATCTAAATCAGCCCCAGCATTTT.

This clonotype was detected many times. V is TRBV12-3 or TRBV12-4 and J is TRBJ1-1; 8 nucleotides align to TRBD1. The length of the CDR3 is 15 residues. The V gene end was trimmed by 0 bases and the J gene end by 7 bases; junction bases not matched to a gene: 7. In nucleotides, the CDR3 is TGTGCCAGCAGTTTAGCGAACAGGGGGATCTTTGAAGCTTTCTTT. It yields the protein CASSLANRGIFEAFF.

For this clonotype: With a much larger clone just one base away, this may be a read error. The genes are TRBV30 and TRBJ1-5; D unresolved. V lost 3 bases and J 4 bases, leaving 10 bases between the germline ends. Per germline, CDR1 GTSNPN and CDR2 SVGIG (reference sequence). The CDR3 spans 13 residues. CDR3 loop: CAWRPGWNQPQHF. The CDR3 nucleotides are TGTGCCTGGAGGCCGGGCTGGAATCAGCCCCAGCATTTT.

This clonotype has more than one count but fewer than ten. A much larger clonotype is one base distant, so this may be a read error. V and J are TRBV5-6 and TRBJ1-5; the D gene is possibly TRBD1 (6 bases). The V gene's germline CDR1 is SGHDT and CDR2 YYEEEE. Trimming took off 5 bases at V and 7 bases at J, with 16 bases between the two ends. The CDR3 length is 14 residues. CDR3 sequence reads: CASSSNRVKQPQHF. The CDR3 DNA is TGTGCCAGCAGTTCCAACAGGGTTAAGCAGCCCCAGCATTTT.

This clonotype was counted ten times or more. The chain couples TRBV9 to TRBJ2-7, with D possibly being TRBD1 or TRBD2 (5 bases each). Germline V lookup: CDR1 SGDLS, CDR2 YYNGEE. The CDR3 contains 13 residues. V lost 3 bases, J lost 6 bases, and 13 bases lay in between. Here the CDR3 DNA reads TGTGCCAGCAGCGCCCGGGACCTCGGCGAGCAGTACTTC. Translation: CASSARDLGEQYF. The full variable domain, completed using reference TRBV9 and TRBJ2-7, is DSGVTQTPKHLITATGQRVTLRCSPRSGDLSVYWYQQSLDQGLQFLIQYYNGEERAKGNILERFSAQQFPDLHSELNLSSLELGDSALYFCASSARDLGEQYFGPGTRLTVT.

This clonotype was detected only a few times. The CDR3 bases are TGTGCCAGCTCGGTCGATGGGCAGGGAATCGTCCCCCTCCACTTT. This encodes CASSVDGQGIVPLHF. This chain links TRBV18 with TRBJ1-6, with D possibly being TRBD1 (5 bases). The CDR3 extends over 15 amino acids. V lost 6 bases, J lost 13 bases, and 22 bases lay in between. Looked up from germline, CDR1 is KGHSH and CDR2 is LQKENI.

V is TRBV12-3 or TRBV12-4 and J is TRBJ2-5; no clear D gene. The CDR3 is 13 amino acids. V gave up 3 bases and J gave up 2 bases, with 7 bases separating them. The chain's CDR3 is CASSFKGQETQYF. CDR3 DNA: TGTGCCAGCAGTTTTAAGGGACAAGAGACCCAGTACTTC.

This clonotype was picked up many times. The CDR3 DNA reads as TGTGCCAGCGCCCAAGCGACAGGAAAAGAGACCCAGTACTTC. Amino acids: CASAQATGKETQYF. The rearrangement uses TRBV7-9 and TRBJ2-5; D perhaps matches TRBD1 (6 bases). CDR3 length equals 14 residues. Trimming stripped 8 bases from V and 3 bases from J, with 16 bases between. CDR1 is SEHNR, CDR2 FQNEAQ, per germline (reference sequence).

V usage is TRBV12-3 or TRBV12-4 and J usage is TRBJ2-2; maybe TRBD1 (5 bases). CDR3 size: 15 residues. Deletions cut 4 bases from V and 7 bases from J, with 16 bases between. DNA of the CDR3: TGTGCCAGCAGTTCCAGGGTGTGGCAACACGGGGAGCTGTTTTTT. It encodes CASSSRVWQHGELFF.

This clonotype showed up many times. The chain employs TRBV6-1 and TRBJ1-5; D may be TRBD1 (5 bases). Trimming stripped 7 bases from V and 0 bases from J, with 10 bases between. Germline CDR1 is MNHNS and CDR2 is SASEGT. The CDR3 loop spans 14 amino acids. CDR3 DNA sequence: TGTGCCAGCAAGACAGCGTATAGCAATCAGCCCCAGCATTTT. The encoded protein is CASKTAYSNQPQHF.

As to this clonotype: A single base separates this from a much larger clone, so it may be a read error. This CDR3 reads CSVESQTGTYEQYF. In DNA, the CDR3 is TGCAGCGTTGAGTCCCAGACAGGGACTTACGAGCAGTACTTC. The chain recombines TRBV29-1 with TRBJ2-7, with D maybe TRBD1 (7 bases). CDR3 size: 14 residues. Per the germline V gene, CDR1 is SQVTM and CDR2 is ANQGSEA. Between the trimmed V and J ends, which lost 3 bases and 4 bases, there was a span of 16 bases.